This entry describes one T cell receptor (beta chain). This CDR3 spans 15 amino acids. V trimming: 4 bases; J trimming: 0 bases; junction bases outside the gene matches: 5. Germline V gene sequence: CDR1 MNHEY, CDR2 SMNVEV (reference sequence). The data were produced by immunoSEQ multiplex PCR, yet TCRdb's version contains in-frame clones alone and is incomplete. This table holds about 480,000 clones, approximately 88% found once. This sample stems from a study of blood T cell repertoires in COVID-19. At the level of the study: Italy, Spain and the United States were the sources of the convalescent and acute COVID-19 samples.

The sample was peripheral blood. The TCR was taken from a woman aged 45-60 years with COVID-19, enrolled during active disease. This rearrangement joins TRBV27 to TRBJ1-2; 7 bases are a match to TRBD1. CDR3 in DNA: TGTGCCAGCAGTTCCCGACAGGGATCTAACTATGGCTACACCTTC. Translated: CASSSRQGSNYGYTF.